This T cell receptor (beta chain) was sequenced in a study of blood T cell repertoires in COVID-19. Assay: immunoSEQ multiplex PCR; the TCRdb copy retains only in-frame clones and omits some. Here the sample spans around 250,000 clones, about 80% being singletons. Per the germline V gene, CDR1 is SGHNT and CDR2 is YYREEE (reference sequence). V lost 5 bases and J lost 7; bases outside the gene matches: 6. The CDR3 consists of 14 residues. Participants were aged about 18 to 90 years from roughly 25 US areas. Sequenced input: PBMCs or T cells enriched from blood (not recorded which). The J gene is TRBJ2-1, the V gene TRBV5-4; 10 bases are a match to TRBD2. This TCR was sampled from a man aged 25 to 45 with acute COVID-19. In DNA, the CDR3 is TGTGCCAGCAGGGAGCGGGAGGGCCGGAATGAGCAGTTCTTC. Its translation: CASREREGRNEQFF.